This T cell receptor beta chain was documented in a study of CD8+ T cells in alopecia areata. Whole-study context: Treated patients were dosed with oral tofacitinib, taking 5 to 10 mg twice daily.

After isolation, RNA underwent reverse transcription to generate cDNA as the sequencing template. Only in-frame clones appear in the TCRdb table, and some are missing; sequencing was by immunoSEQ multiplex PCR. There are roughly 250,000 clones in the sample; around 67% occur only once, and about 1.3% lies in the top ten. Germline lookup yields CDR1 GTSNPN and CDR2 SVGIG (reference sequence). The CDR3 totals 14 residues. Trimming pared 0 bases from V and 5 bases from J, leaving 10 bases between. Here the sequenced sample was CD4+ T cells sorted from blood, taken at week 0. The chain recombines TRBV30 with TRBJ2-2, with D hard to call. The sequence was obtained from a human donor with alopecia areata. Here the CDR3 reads CAWSVTLGTGELFF. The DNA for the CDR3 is TGTGCCTGGAGTGTTACCCTGGGGACCGGGGAGCTGTTTTTT. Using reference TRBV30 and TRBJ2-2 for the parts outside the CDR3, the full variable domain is SQTIHQWPATLVQPVGSPLSLECTVEGTSNPNLYWYRQAAGRGLQLLFYSVGIGQISSEVPQNLSASRPQDRQFILSSKKLLLSDSGFYLCAWSVTLGTGELFFGEGSRLTVL.